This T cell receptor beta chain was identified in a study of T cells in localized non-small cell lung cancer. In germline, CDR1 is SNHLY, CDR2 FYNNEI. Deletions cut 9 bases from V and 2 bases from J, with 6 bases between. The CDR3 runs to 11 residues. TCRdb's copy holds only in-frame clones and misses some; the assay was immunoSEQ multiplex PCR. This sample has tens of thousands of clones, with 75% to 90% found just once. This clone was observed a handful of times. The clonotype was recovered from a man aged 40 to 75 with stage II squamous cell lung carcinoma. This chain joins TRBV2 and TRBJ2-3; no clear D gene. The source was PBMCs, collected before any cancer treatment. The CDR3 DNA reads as TGTGCCAGTTTATCCACAGATACGCAGTATTTT. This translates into CASLSTDTQYF.